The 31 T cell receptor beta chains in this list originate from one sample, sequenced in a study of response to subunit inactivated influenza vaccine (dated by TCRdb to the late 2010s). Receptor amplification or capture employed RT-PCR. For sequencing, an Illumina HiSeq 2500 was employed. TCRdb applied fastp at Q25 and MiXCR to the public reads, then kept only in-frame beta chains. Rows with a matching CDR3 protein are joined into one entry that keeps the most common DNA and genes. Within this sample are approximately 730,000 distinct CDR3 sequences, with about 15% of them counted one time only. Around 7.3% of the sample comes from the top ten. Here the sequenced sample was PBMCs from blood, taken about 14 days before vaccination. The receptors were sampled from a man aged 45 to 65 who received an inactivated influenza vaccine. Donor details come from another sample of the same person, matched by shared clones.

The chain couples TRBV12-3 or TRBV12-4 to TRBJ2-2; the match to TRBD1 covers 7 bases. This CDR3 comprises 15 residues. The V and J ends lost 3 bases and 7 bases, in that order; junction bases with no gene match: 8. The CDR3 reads CASSFRAGGIGELFF. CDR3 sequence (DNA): TGTGCCAGCAGTTTTAGGGCAGGGGGTATCGGGGAGCTGTTTTTT.

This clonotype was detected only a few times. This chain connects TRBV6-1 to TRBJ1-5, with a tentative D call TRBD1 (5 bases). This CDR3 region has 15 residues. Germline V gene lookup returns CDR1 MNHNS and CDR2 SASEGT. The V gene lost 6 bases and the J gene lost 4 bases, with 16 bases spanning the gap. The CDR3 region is CASSENRGWNQPQHF. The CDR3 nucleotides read TGTGCCAGCAGCGAAAACCGGGGGTGGAATCAGCCCCAGCATTTT.

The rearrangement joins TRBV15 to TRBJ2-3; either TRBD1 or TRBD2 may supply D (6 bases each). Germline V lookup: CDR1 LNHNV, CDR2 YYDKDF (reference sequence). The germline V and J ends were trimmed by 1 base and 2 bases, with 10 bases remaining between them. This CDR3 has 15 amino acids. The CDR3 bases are TGTGCCACCAGCAGAGGAGGGGGGTTCACAGATACGCAGTATTTT. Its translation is CATSRGGGFTDTQYF.

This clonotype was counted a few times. This chain's CDR3 is CAISASTDMLTQYF. CDR3 DNA sequence: TGTGCCATCAGTGCATCTACTGACATGTTGACCCAGTACTTC. This chain uses TRBV10-3 with TRBJ2-5, with D uncertain. Trimming removed 4 bases from V and 7 bases from J, with 16 bases in between. The CDR3 contains 14 residues. Germline CDR1 reads ENHRY; CDR2 reads SYGVKD.

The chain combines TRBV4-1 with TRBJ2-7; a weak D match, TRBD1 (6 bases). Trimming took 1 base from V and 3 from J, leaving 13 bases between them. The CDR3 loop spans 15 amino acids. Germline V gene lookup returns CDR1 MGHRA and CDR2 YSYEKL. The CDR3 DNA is TGCGCCAGCAGCCAAGCCTCGAGCAGGGGCTACGAGCAGTACTTC. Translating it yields CASSQASSRGYEQYF.

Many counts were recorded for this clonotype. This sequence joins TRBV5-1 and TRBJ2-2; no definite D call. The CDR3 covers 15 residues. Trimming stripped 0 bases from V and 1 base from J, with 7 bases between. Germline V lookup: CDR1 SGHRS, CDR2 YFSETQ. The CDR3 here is CASSLEWGNTGELFF. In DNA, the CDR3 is TGCGCCAGCAGCTTGGAGTGGGGGAACACCGGGGAGCTGTTTTTT.

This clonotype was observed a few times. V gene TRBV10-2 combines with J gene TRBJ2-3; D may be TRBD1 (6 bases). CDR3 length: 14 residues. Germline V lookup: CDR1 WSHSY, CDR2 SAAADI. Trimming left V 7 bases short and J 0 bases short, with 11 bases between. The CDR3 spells CASIQGPSTDTQYF. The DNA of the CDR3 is TGCGCCAGCATTCAGGGGCCCAGCACAGATACGCAGTATTTT.

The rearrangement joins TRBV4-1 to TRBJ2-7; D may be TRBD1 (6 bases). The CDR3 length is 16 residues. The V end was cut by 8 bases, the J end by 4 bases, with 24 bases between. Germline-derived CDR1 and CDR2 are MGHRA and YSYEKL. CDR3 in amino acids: CASGRKDSSLQYEQYF. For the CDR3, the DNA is TGCGCCAGCGGAAGAAAGGACAGTTCCCTCCAATACGAGCAGTACTTC.

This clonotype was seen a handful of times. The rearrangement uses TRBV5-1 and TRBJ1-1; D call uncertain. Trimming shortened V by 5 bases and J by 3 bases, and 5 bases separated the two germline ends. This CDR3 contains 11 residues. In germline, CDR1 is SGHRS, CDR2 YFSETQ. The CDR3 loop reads CASRADTEAFF. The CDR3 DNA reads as TGCGCCAGCAGAGCTGACACTGAAGCTTTCTTT.

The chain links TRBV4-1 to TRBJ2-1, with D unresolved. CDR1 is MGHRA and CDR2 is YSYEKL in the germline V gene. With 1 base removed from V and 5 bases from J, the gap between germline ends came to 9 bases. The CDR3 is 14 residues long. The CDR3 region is CASSQVAENNEQFF. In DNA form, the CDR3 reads TGCGCCAGCAGCCAAGTGGCAGAGAACAATGAGCAGTTCTTC.

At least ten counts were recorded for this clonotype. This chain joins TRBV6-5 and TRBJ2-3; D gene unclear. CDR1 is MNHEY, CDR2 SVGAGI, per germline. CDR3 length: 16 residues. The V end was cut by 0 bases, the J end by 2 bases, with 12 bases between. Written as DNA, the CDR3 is TGTGCCAGCAGTTACTCGATTTCGGTTCCCACAGATACGCAGTATTTT. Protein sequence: CASSYSISVPTDTQYF.

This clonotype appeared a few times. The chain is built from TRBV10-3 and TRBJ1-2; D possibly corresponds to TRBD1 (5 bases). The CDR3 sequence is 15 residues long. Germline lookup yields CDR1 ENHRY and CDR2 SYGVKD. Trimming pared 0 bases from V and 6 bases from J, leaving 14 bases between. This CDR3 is CAISESLLDIDGYTF. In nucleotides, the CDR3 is TGTGCCATCAGTGAGTCCTTATTGGACATTGATGGCTACACCTTC.

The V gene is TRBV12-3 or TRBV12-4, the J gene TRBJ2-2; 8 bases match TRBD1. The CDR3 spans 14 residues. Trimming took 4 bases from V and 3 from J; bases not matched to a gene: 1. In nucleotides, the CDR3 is TGTGCCAGCAGTTACAGGGGGGACACCGGGGAGCTGTTTTTT. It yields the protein CASSYRGDTGELFF.

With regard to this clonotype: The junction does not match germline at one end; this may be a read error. This CDR3 is CASRAAGGPNTGELFF. CDR3 nucleotide sequence: TGCGCCAGCAGAGCGGCGGGGGGGCCTAACACCGGTGAGCTGTTTTTT. The J gene is TRBJ2-2, the V gene TRBV5-1; 9 positions agree with TRBD2. CDR1 and CDR2 from the germline V gene are SGHRS and YFSETQ. This CDR3 has 16 residues. The variable domain in full, with the rest retrieved from reference TRBV5-1 and TRBJ2-2, is KAGVTQTPRYLIKTRGQQVTLSCSPISGHRSVSWYQQTPGQGLQFLFEYFSETQRNKGNFPGRFSGRQFSNSRSEMNVSTLELGDSALYLCASRAAGGPNTGELFFGEGSRLTVL.

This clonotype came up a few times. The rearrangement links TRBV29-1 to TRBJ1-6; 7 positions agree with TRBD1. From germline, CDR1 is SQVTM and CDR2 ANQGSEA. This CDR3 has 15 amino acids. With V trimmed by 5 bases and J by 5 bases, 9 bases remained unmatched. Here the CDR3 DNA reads TGCAGCGTTTCTATGGGGGACAGAAATAATTCACCCCTCCACTTT. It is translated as CSVSMGDRNNSPLHF.

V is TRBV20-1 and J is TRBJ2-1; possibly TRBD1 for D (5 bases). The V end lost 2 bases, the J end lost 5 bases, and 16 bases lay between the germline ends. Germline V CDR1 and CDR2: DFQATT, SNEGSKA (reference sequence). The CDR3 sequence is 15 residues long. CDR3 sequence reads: CSARPSRAPNNEQFF. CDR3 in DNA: TGCAGTGCTAGACCCAGCAGGGCCCCAAACAATGAGCAGTTCTTC.

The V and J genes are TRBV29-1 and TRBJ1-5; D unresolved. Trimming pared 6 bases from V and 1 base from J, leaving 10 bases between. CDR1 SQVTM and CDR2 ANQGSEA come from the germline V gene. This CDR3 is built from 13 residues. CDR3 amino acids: CSVAQGSNQPQHF. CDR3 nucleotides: TGCAGCGTCGCCCAAGGGAGCAATCAGCCCCAGCATTTT. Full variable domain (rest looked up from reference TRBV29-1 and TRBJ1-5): SAVISQKPSRDICQRGTSLTIQCQVDSQVTMMFWYRQQPGQSLTLIATANQGSEATYESGFVIDKFPISRPNLTFSTLTVSNMSPEDSSIYLCSVAQGSNQPQHFGDGTRLSIL.

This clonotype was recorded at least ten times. This chain's CDR3 is CASSYGRGNEQFF. The CDR3 DNA is TGTGCCAGCAGCTATGGGAGAGGCAATGAGCAGTTCTTC. The chain links TRBV3-1 to TRBJ2-1, with D maybe TRBD2 (5 bases). CDR1 LGHDT and CDR2 YNNKEL come from the germline V gene (reference sequence). The CDR3 totals 13 residues. Deletions cut 5 bases from V and 6 bases from J, with 11 bases between.

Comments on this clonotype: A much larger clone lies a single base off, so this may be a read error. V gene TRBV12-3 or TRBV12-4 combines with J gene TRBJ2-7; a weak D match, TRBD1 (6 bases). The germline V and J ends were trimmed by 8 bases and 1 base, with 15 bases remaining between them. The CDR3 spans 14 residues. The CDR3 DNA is TGTGCCAGCTGCCCCGGACAGTTTTCCTACGAGCAGTACTTC. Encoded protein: CASCPGQFSYEQYF.

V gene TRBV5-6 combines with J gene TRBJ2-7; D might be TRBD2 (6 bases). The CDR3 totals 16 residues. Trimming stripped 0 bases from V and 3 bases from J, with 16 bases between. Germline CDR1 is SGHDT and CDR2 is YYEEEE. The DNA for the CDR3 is TGTGCCAGCAGCTTGGCGTGGGACTCCGTCTTCTACGAGCAGTACTTC. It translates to CASSLAWDSVFYEQYF.

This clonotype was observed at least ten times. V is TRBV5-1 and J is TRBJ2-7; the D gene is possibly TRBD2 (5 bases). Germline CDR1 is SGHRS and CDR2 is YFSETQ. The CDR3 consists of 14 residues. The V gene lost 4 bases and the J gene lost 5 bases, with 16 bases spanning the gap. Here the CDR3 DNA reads TGCGCCAGCAGCCCCATGGCGGGCGGACACGAGCAGTACTTC. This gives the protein CASSPMAGGHEQYF.

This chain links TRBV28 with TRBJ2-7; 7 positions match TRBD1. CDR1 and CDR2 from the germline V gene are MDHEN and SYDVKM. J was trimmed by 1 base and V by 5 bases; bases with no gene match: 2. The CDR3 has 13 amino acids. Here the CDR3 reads CASSGQVSYEQYF. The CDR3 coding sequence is TGTGCCAGCAGTGGACAGGTTTCCTACGAGCAGTACTTC. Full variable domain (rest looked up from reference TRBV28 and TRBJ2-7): DVKVTQSSRYLVKRTGEKVFLECVQDMDHENMFWYRQDPGLGLRLIYFSYDVKMKEKGDIPEGYSVSREKKERFSLILESASTNQTSMYLCASSGQVSYEQYFGPGTRLTVT.

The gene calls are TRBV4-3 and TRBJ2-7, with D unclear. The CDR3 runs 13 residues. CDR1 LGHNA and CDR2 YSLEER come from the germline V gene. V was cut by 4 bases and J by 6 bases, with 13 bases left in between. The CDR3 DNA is TGCGCCAGCAGCCGAGTGTTAGATGGCGAGCAGTACTTC. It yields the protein CASSRVLDGEQYF.

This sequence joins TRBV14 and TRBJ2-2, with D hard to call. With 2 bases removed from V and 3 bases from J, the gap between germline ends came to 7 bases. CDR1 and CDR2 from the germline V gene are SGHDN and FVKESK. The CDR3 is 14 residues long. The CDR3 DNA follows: TGTGCCAGCAGCCAAAACAGCGACACCGGGGAGCTGTTTTTT. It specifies CASSQNSDTGELFF.

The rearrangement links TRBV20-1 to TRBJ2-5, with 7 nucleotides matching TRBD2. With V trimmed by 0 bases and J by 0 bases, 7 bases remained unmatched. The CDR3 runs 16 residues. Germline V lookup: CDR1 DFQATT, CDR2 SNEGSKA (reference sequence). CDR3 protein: CSARDSGRGYQETQYF. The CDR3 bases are TGCAGTGCTAGAGATTCGGGGCGGGGGTACCAAGAGACCCAGTACTTC.

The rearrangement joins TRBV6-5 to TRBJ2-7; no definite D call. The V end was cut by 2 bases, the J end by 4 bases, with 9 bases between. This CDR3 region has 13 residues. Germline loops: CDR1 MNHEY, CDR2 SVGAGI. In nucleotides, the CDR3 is TGTGCCAGCAGTTACGGCTTAGGGTACGAGCAGTACTTC. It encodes CASSYGLGYEQYF.

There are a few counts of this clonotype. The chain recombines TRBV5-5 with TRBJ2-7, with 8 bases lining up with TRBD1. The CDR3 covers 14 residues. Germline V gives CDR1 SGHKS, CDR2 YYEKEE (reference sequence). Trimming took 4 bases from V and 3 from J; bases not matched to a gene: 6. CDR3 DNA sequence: TGTGCCAGCAGCCACGGACAGGGTCGCTACGAGCAGTACTTC. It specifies CASSHGQGRYEQYF.

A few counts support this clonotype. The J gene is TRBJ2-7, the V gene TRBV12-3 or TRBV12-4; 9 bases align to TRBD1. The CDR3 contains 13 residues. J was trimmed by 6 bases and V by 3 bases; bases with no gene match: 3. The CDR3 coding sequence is TGTGCCAGCAGTTTCCGGACAGGGGTCGAGCAGTACTTC. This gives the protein CASSFRTGVEQYF.

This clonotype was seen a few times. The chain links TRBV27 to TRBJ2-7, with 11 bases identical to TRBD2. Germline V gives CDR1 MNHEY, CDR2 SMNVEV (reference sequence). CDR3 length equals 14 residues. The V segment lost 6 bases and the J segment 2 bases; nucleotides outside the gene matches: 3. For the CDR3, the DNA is TGTGCCAGCAGGGGACTAGCGGACACCTACGAGCAGTACTTC. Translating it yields CASRGLADTYEQYF.

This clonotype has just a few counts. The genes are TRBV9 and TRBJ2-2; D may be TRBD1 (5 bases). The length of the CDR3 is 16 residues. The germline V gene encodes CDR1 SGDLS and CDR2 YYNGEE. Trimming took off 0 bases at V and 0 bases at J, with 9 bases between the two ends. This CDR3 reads CASSVGEQANTGELFF. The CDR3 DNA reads TGTGCCAGCAGCGTAGGAGAACAGGCGAACACCGGGGAGCTGTTTTTT.

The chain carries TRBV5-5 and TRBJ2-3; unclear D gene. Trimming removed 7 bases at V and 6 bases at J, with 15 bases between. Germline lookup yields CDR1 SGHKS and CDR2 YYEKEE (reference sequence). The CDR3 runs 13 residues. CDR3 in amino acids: CASLGPTKDTQYF. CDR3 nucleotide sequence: TGTGCCAGCCTCGGACCAACCAAGGATACGCAGTATTTT.